This TCR beta chain comes out of a study of CD8+ T cells in alopecia areata. Study results and limitations: Scalp samples also contribute reads from the resident alphabeta T cells found in normal skin. Normal scalp showed lower clonality than lesional scalp, especially alopecia totalis/universalis.

Isolated RNA was reverse transcribed into cDNA used as the sequencing template. Only in-frame clones appear in the TCRdb table, and some are missing; sequencing was by immunoSEQ multiplex PCR. In the table there are about 98,000 clones, nearly 45% of which are singletons. Alopecia areata patients had lesional scalp punch biopsies and peripheral blood taken from them. PBMCs, the starting material, were the source of sorted CD4+ and CD8+ T cells. With 0 bases removed from V and 5 bases from J, the gap between germline ends came to 13 bases. CDR3 length: 15 residues. The germline V gene encodes CDR1 GTSNPN and CDR2 SVGIG (reference sequence). As to this clone: The antigen is unknown.

What was sequenced was CD4+ T cells sorted from blood. The chain uses TRBV30 and TRBJ1-4; no clear D. The receptor comes from a human donor with alopecia areata. The CDR3 reads CAWSVGRSRNEKLFF. CDR3 in DNA: TGTGCCTGGAGTGTCGGAAGAAGCAGGAATGAAAAACTGTTTTTT.